The rows below give T cell receptor beta chains drawn from one sample of a study of CD8 T cells in Susac syndrome. TCRdb called the immunoSEQ multiplex PCR reads again in MiXCR, with one record for every CDR3 protein. Among approximately 190,000 distinct CDR3 sequences listed, about 95% were seen once. Sequenced sample: CD4+ T cells from PBMCs. The receptors come from a human donor with multiple sclerosis. Both conserved end residues are part of each CDR3. The D gene is left open where the match is weak. Size tells how often a clone was seen (once, few, many) or the class of an expanded clone, and some rows leave it out.

TRBJ2-1 | . | TRBV6-1 | . | CASSKDRDSRYNEQFF | TGTGCCAGCAGCAAAGATAGGGACTCGAGGTACAATGAGCAGTTCTTC
TRBJ2-7 | TRBD2 | TRBV20-1 | . | CSARDLREGREQYF | TGCAGTGCTAGAGATCTGCGGGAGGGCCGCGAGCAGTACTTC
TRBJ2-7 | . | TRBV20-1 | . | CSAGSRTGEQYF | TGCAGTGCCGGGAGCCGGACTGGCGAGCAGTACTTC
TRBJ1-1 | . | TRBV7-7 | . | CASSKEPDTEAFF | TGTGCTAGCAGCAAAGAGCCTGACACTGAAGCTTTCTTT
TRBJ1-5 | . | TRBV30 | . | CAWSQQGHQPQHF | TGTGCCTGGAGTCAACAGGGACATCAGCCCCAGCATTTT
TRBJ2-5 | . | TRBV29-1 | . | CSAGTLYQETQYF | TGCAGCGCCGGGACTCTGTACCAAGAGACCCAGTACTTC
TRBJ2-7 | . | TRBV20-1 | . | CSARDNAGNEQYF | TGCAGTGCTAGAGATAATGCGGGGAACGAGCAGTACTTC
TRBJ2-7 | TRBD1 | TRBV6-2/TRBV6-3 | . | CASRSTGTGGEQYF | TGTGCCAGCAGATCTACCGGGACAGGAGGAGAGCAGTACTTC
TRBJ1-6 | TRBD1 | TRBV5-6 | once | CASSGTGGYNSPLHF | TGTGCCAGCAGCGGAACAGGGGGCTATAATTCACCCCTCCACTTT
TRBJ2-5 | . | TRBV3-1 | . | CASGGPYQETQYF | TGTGCCAGCGGGGGGCCTTACCAAGAGACCCAGTACTTC
TRBJ2-5 | . | TRBV6-6 | once | CASRASYLTETQYF | TGTGCCAGCAGGGCTAGTTATCTTACGGAGACCCAGTACTTC
TRBJ2-1 | . | TRBV3-1 | . | CASSRGWLASDEQFF | TGTGCCAGCAGCCGGGGATGGCTAGCGAGCGATGAGCAGTTCTTC
TRBJ1-1 | . | TRBV3-1 | . | CASSSPREGTEAFF | TGTGCCAGCAGCTCACCCAGGGAGGGCACTGAAGCTTTCTTT
TRBJ2-5 | . | TRBV7-6 | . | CASGQRETQYF | TGTGCCAGCGGACAGAGGGAGACCCAGTACTTC
TRBJ2-7 | . | TRBV25-1 | . | CASGEGVPYEQYF | TGTGCCAGCGGCGAGGGGGTTCCATACGAGCAGTACTTC
TRBJ1-4 | . | TRBV18 | . | CASSPDINEKLFF | TGTGCCAGCTCACCGGATATTAATGAAAAACTGTTTTTT
TRBJ1-5 | TRBD1 | TRBV9 | . | CASSEGQSLSNQPQHF | TGTGCCAGCAGCGAGGGACAGAGCCTTAGCAATCAGCCCCAGCATTTT
TRBJ2-7 | . | TRBV12-3/TRBV12-4 | . | CASSLGTGEYF | TGTGCCAGCAGTTTGGGGACGGGGGAGTACTTC
TRBJ2-7 | . | TRBV27 | . | CASSLTPFYEQYF | TGTGCCAGCAGTTTGACACCGTTCTACGAGCAGTACTTC
TRBJ1-5 | . | TRBV6-1 | . | CASSPREDQPQHF | TGTGCCAGCAGTCCCAGGGAAGATCAGCCCCAGCATTTT
TRBJ2-7 | . | TRBV20-1 | . | CSARNQGDEQYF | TGCAGTGCTAGAAACCAGGGCGACGAGCAGTACTTC
TRBJ2-3 | . | TRBV19 | once | CASKLTGARPNTQYF | TGTGCCAGTAAATTGACGGGAGCCCGACCGAATACGCAGTATTTT
TRBJ1-1 | . | TRBV9 | . | CASSVDYMNTEAFF | TGTGCCAGCAGCGTAGATTACATGAACACTGAAGCTTTCTTT
TRBJ2-3 | TRBD2 | TRBV3-1 | . | CASSPTSGRTDTQYF | TGTGCCAGCAGCCCCACTAGCGGGAGAACAGATACGCAGTATTTT
TRBJ1-2 | . | TRBV10-3 | . | CATTPNVEANGYTF | TGTGCCACTACGCCTAACGTTGAAGCAAATGGCTACACCTTC
TRBJ1-1 | . | TRBV3-1 | . | CASSQDTTNTEAFF | TGTGCCAGCAGCCAAGATACAACGAACACTGAAGCTTTCTTT
TRBJ1-5 | . | TRBV24-1 | once | CATNPSERAGFGNQPQHF | TGTGCCACCAACCCCTCGGAGAGGGCAGGCTTCGGCAATCAGCCCCAGCATTTT
TRBJ2-7 | . | TRBV7-3 | . | CASPIRGGGGYF | TGTGCCAGCCCCATACGGGGCGGGGGCGGATACTTC
TRBJ2-3 | . | TRBV7-3 | . | CASSDSGSTDTQYF | TGTGCCAGCAGCGATAGCGGTAGCACAGATACGCAGTATTTT
TRBJ1-1 | . | TRBV5-1 | . | CASSPSPQEEAFF | TGCGCCAGCAGCCCCTCCCCCCAAGAAGAAGCTTTCTTT
TRBJ2-1 | . | TRBV7-3 | . | CASSSHSNNEQFF | TGTGCCAGCAGCTCCCACTCCAACAATGAGCAGTTCTTC
TRBJ2-3 | TRBD2 | TRBV29-1 | . | CSVCRGVGTDTQYF | TGCAGCGTTTGCCGGGGGGTGGGCACAGATACGCAGTATTTT
TRBJ2-1 | TRBD2 | TRBV20-1 | . | CSARDRLAANEQFF | TGCAGTGCTAGAGATAGGCTAGCGGCCAATGAGCAGTTCTTC
TRBJ1-2 | TRBD1 | TRBV27 | . | CASSYRQGWGGYTF | TGTGCCAGCAGTTACCGACAGGGCTGGGGGGGCTACACCTTC
TRBJ2-1 | TRBD2 | TRBV6-2/TRBV6-3 | once | CASSTSGGVFF | TGTGCCAGCAGTACTAGCGGGGGGGTGTTCTTC
TRBJ2-7 | . | TRBV3-1 | few | CASSQVNEQYF | TGTGCCAGCAGCCAAGTCAACGAGCAGTACTTC
TRBJ2-5 | TRBD1 | TRBV27 | . | CASKILQGQGETQYF | TGTGCCAGCAAAATTCTTCAAGGACAGGGGGAGACCCAGTACTTC
TRBJ2-6 | . | TRBV9 | . | CASSVGGANVLTF | TGTGCCAGCAGCGTAGGAGGGGCCAACGTCCTGACTTTC
TRBJ1-2 | . | TRBV29-1 | . | CSVEVRRGKVYGYTF | TGCAGCGTTGAAGTCCGACGGGGGAAGGTCTATGGCTACACCTTC
TRBJ2-7 | . | TRBV20-1 | . | CSAEGVSEQYF | TGCAGTGCTGAGGGGGTTAGCGAGCAGTACTTC
TRBJ1-6 | TRBD1 | TRBV7-6 | once | CASSTNRGGNSPLHF | TGTGCCAGCAGCACCAACAGGGGTGGGAATTCACCCCTCCACTTT
TRBJ2-7 | . | TRBV3-1 | . | CASSQVPPPSSYEQYF | TGTGCCAGCAGCCAAGTTCCGCCACCTAGCTCCTACGAGCAGTACTTC
TRBJ2-2 | . | TRBV29-1 | . | CSVEAGELFF | TGCAGCGTTGAAGCCGGGGAGCTGTTTTTT
TRBJ1-6 | . | TRBV3-1 | . | CASSQGPGNSPLHF | TGTGCCAGCAGCCAAGGCCCGGGGAATTCACCCCTCCACTTT
TRBJ1-6 | . | TRBV18 | . | CASSPAGGDSPLHF | TGTGCCAGCTCACCGGCGGGGGGCGATTCACCCCTCCACTTT
TRBJ1-6 | TRBD1 | TRBV7-9 | . | CASSRRVNRGNSPLHF | TGTGCCAGCAGCCGTCGGGTCAACAGGGGTAATTCACCCCTCCACTTT
TRBJ2-7 | . | TRBV15 | . | CATSRDVGLPYEQYF | TGTGCCACCAGCAGAGATGTGGGGCTTCCCTACGAGCAGTACTTC
TRBJ1-2 | . | TRBV27 | . | CASSLKVDVGYGYTF | TGTGCCAGCAGTTTAAAGGTGGACGTTGGCTATGGCTACACCTTC
TRBJ2-5 | . | TRBV12-3/TRBV12-4 | . | CASSTIPGRITKETQYF | TGTGCCAGCAGTACAATCCCGGGACGAATCACTAAAGAGACCCAGTACTTC
TRBJ1-1 | . | TRBV20-1 | . | CSASEQMNTEAFF | TGCAGTGCTAGCGAACAGATGAACACTGAAGCTTTCTTT
TRBJ2-1 | . | TRBV7-9 | . | CASSRPGTEGLNEQFF | TGTGCCAGCAGCCGACCGGGGACGGAGGGACTTAATGAGCAGTTCTTC
TRBJ1-2 | . | TRBV3-1 | once | CASSQERRGYGYTF | TGTGCCAGCAGCCAAGAGAGGAGGGGATATGGCTACACCTTC
TRBJ1-2 | . | TRBV7-9 | once | CASRAGQLNNYGYTF | TGTGCCAGCAGGGCAGGACAGCTGAATAACTATGGCTACACCTTC
TRBJ1-1 | . | TRBV4-2 | . | CASTRVRDGNTEAFF | TGTGCCAGCACTCGGGTCCGGGACGGAAACACTGAAGCTTTCTTT
TRBJ2-5 | . | TRBV24-1 | . | CATSDPNPGDEETQYF | TGTGCCACCAGTGACCCTAATCCGGGAGATGAGGAGACCCAGTACTTC
TRBJ2-5 | TRBD2 | TRBV24-1 | . | CATSVAGGTQYF | TGTGCCACCAGTGTAGCGGGAGGGACCCAGTACTTC
TRBJ2-3 | . | TRBV6-5 | . | CASSSPGADTQYF | TGTGCCAGCAGTTCCCCGGGGGCAGATACGCAGTATTTT
TRBJ2-2 | . | TRBV7-2 | . | CASSLAGPGELFF | TGTGCCAGCAGCTTAGCGGGGCCGGGGGAGCTGTTTTTT
TRBJ1-2 | . | TRBV30 | . | CASGTEGRIGYTF | TGTGCCTCTGGAACGGAAGGACGGATCGGCTACACCTTC
TRBJ1-1 | TRBD1 | TRBV29-1 | . | CSILRTGGAGTEAFF | TGCAGCATTCTAAGGACAGGGGGCGCGGGCACTGAAGCTTTCTTT